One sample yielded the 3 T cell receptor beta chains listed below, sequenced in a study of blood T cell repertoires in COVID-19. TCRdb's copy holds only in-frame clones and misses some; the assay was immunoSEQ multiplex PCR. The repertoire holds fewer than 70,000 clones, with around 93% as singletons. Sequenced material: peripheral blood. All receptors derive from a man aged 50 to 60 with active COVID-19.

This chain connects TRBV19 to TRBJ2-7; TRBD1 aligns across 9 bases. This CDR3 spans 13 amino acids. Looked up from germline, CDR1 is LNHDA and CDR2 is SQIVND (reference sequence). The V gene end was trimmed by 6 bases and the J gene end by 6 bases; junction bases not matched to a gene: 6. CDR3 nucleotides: TGTGCCAGTAGCGGACAGGGGCGAACCGAGCAGTACTTC. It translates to CASSGQGRTEQYF.

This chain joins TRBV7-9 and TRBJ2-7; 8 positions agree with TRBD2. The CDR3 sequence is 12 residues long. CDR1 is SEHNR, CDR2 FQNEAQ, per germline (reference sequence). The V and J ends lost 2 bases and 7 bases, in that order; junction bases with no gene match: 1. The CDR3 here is CASSLPGGEQYF. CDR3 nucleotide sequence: TGTGCCAGCAGCTTACCGGGAGGGGAGCAGTACTTC.

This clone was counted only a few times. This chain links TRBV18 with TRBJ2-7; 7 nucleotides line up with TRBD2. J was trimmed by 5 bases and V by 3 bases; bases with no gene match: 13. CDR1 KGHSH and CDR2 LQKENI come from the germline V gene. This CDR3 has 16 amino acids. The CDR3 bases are TGTGCCAGCTCACCCCCTGGCGGCGGGAGTCTTCACGAGCAGTACTTC. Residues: CASSPPGGGSLHEQYF.